These 30 T cell receptor beta chains were sequenced from one sample in a study of blood T cells in healthy people across ages. A second PCR of roughly 6 to 12 cycles used a sample-barcoded 5' primer and a J-beta primer mix. From the 5' RACE reads, TCRdb called clonotypes with MiXCR, one entry per CDR3 protein. Of hundreds of thousands of distinct CDR3 sequences in the sample, approximately 51% were seen once. The sample consisted of blood. The receptors come from a man aged 60-69 years in good health.

V and J are TRBV20-1 and TRBJ2-5; D might be TRBD1 (6 bases). Near its end, the DNA agrees better with TRBJ2-7, so the J call may be wrong. Germline V CDR1 and CDR2: DFQATT, SNEGSKA (reference sequence). CDR3 length: 14 residues. The CDR3 region is CSAANLGQTNEQYF. CDR3 nucleotide sequence: TGCAGTGCTGCTAACCTAGGACAGACCAACGAGCAGTACTTC.

This clonotype was found a few times. The gene calls are TRBV7-2 and TRBJ2-4, with D possibly matching TRBD1 (5 bases). From germline, CDR1 is SGHTA and CDR2 FQGNSA. V lost 5 bases and J lost 6, with 14 bases in between. This CDR3 region has 14 residues. CDR3 nucleotides: TGTGCCAGCAGCGGCAGGGAAAGGAGAAACATTCAGTACTTC. Translated, it gives CASSGRERRNIQYF. The whole variable domain, remainder taken from reference TRBV7-2 and TRBJ2-4, is GAGVSQSPSNKVTEKGKDVELRCDPISGHTALYWYRQSLGQGLEFLIYFQGNSAPDKSGLPSDRFSAERTGGSVSTLTIQRTQQEDSAVYLCASSGRERRNIQYFGAGTRLSVL.

This clonotype showed up many times. V and J are TRBV27 and TRBJ2-7; D perhaps matches TRBD1 (7 bases). CDR3 size: 13 residues. Germline-derived CDR1 and CDR2 are MNHEY and SMNVEV (reference sequence). V shed 8 bases and J shed 5 bases, with 16 bases lying between them. In nucleotides, the CDR3 is TGTGCCAGCCGCCCCAGGGGGGTCCACGAGCAGTACTTC. Translation: CASRPRGVHEQYF.

Many counts were recorded for this clonotype. This rearrangement joins TRBV20-1 to TRBJ1-1; a weak D match, TRBD1 (5 bases). The CDR3 runs to 12 residues. CDR1 is DFQATT and CDR2 is SNEGSKA in the germline V gene (reference sequence). V was shortened by 3 bases and J by 3 bases, with 8 bases between the two germline ends. Here the CDR3 DNA reads TGCAGTGCTAGGATCAGGGACACTGAAGCTTTCTTT. Translating it yields CSARIRDTEAFF.

This clonotype has only a few counts. The CDR3 coding sequence is TGTGCCAGCAGCCGAGCGGGACTAGCGGGCGTCACCCGAACGTTCTTC. Its protein is CASSRAGLAGVTRTFF. This chain uses TRBV7-2 with TRBJ2-1; the match to TRBD2 covers 12 bases. Trimming at V came to 5 bases and at J to 15 bases, leaving 17 bases not matched to a gene. This CDR3 has 16 residues. Germline values: CDR1 SGHTA, CDR2 FQGNSA.

This clonotype was found a few times. The V gene is TRBV7-2, the J gene TRBJ2-1; D is perhaps TRBD1 or TRBD2 (5 bases each). Germline V gene data show CDR1 as SGHTA and CDR2 as FQGNSA. The CDR3 spans 13 residues. V was cut by 5 bases and J by 9 bases, with 14 bases left in between. CDR3 coding DNA: TGTGCCAGCAGCCCCCGGGACGGACCTGAGCAGTTCTTC. It encodes CASSPRDGPEQFF.

The chain employs TRBV4-2 and TRBJ2-1; a weak D match, TRBD2 (6 bases). CDR1 is LGHNA and CDR2 is YNFKEQ in the germline V gene. Deletions cut 0 bases from V and 5 bases from J, with 14 bases between. This CDR3 is built from 16 residues. The CDR3 sequence is CASSQDNSGPHNEQFF. For the CDR3, the DNA is TGTGCCAGCAGCCAAGATAATAGCGGTCCGCACAATGAGCAGTTCTTC.

This clonotype was seen many times. The chain recombines TRBV4-1 with TRBJ2-7; D possibly corresponds to TRBD2 (6 bases). The CDR3 loop spans 17 amino acids. CDR1 and CDR2 from the germline V gene are MGHRA and YSYEKL. Trimming took off 1 base at V and 0 bases at J, with 16 bases between the two ends. The CDR3 is CASSQGPGTGVSYEQYF. The CDR3 nucleotides read TGCGCCAGCAGCCAAGGACCCGGGACGGGGGTCTCCTACGAGCAGTACTTC.

Points on this clonotype: It may be a read error: a sequence one base away is much more abundant. The chain is built from TRBV29-1 and TRBJ2-7, with 10 bases identical to TRBD2. Germline V gene lookup returns CDR1 SQVTM and CDR2 ANQGSEA. The CDR3 extends over 13 amino acids. V shed 8 bases and J 7 bases; nucleotides not matched to a gene: 11. The DNA for the CDR3 is TGCAGCCTAGCGGGGGCCTCCTACAATGAGCAGTACTTC. Amino acids: CSLAGASYNEQYF.

The rearrangement joins TRBV28 to TRBJ1-2; 9 bases agree with TRBD1. The V and J ends lost 3 bases and 4 bases, in that order; junction bases with no gene match: 6. The CDR3 length is 15 residues. Germline V gene data show CDR1 as MDHEN and CDR2 as SYDVKM. CDR3 in DNA: TGTGCCAGCAGTTTGGCCCCGGGACAGGGCTATGGCTACACCTTC. Translating gives CASSLAPGQGYGYTF.

This clonotype was observed many times. CDR3 in DNA: TGTGCCACCAGTGATCCACGGGGTTACACCGGGGAGCTGTTTTTT. Encoded protein: CATSDPRGYTGELFF. This chain uses TRBV24-1 with TRBJ2-2, with D possibly TRBD2 on 5 matching bases. With 3 bases removed from V and 3 bases from J, the gap between germline ends came to 10 bases. Germline CDR1 is KGHDR and CDR2 is SFDVKD. The CDR3 runs 15 residues.

This clonotype was seen a single time. V is TRBV3-1 and J is TRBJ2-4; D might be TRBD1 (6 bases). The last part of the DNA fits TRBJ2-7 better; the J call may be wrong. Germline loops: CDR1 LGHDT, CDR2 YNNKEL (reference sequence). The length of the CDR3 is 16 residues. The CDR3 is CASSQFAAGTPYEQYF. In DNA form, the CDR3 reads TGTGCCAGCAGCCAATTCGCTGCCGGGACACCCTACGAGCAGTACTTC.

This chain joins TRBV20-1 and TRBJ1-5; D is perhaps TRBD1 (6 bases). The V gene lost 4 bases and the J gene lost 7 bases, with 23 bases spanning the gap. CDR1 and CDR2 from the germline V gene are DFQATT and SNEGSKA (reference sequence). The CDR3 totals 16 residues. Here the CDR3 DNA reads TGCAGTGCTAAAGATCAGGGCAGGGGAGGACAGCAGCCCCAGCATTTT. This translates into CSAKDQGRGGQQPQHF.

The CDR3 loop reads CSAPGARDTDTQYF. Written as DNA, the CDR3 is TGCAGTGCGCCCGGGGCTAGGGACACAGATACGCAGTATTTT. This rearrangement joins TRBV20-1 to TRBJ2-3; D may match TRBD1 or TRBD2 (5 bases each). V lost 6 bases and J 2 bases, leaving 15 bases between the germline ends. Germline CDR1 is DFQATT and CDR2 is SNEGSKA (reference sequence). The CDR3 is 14 residues long.

V gene TRBV5-1 combines with J gene TRBJ2-5, with D possibly TRBD2 on 6 matching bases. CDR1 and CDR2 from the germline V gene are SGHRS and YFSETQ. V was clipped by 2 bases and J by 2 bases, with 10 bases between them. This CDR3 contains 14 residues. The CDR3 here is CASSLRTKQETQYF. CDR3 DNA: TGCGCCAGCAGCTTAAGGACTAAGCAAGAGACCCAGTACTTC.

The chain couples TRBV20-1 to TRBJ2-5; possibly TRBD2 for D (6 bases). Trimming pared 1 base from V and 1 base from J, leaving 10 bases between. The germline V gene has CDR1 DFQATT and CDR2 SNEGSKA (reference sequence). CDR3 size: 14 residues. CDR3 nucleotides: TGCAGTGCTAGAGTGGCGGGGCGCCAAGAGACCCAGTACTTC. Its protein product is CSARVAGRQETQYF.

This clonotype was recorded once. With a much larger clone just one base away, this may be a read error. The rearrangement links TRBV7-2 to TRBJ2-5, with D unresolved. The J call may be wrong; the DNA end is better matched by TRBJ2-7. This CDR3 spans 15 amino acids. The germline V gene encodes CDR1 SGHTA and CDR2 FQGNSA. CDR3 DNA: TGTGCCAGCAGCTTAGTGGTAAGGTTCGGTCACGAGCAGTACTTC. Protein sequence: CASSLVVRFGHEQYF.

This clonotype was observed a few times. The rearrangement joins TRBV7-2 to TRBJ2-5; maybe TRBD1 (6 bases). The CDR3 runs to 15 residues. Germline CDR1 reads SGHTA; CDR2 reads FQGNSA. V dropped 1 base and J dropped 7 bases, with 16 bases sitting between them. The CDR3 reads CASSLESQGMGTQYF. CDR3 DNA: TGTGCCAGCAGCTTAGAGTCCCAGGGGATGGGGACCCAGTACTTC.

In its sample, this clonotype was seen once. This chain joins TRBV9 and TRBJ2-7; D could derive from TRBD1 or TRBD2 (7 bases each). Trimming shortened V by 2 bases and J by 9 bases, and 18 bases separated the two germline ends. The V gene's germline CDR1 is SGDLS and CDR2 YYNGEE. The length of the CDR3 is 14 residues. The CDR3 spells CASSVTAGGGAQYF. In DNA, the CDR3 is TGTGCCAGCAGCGTGACCGCAGGGGGGGGCGCGCAGTACTTC.

The rearrangement uses TRBV2 and TRBJ1-5, with 7 bases fitting TRBD1. CDR1 is SNHLY and CDR2 is FYNNEI in the germline V gene. The CDR3 is made up of 15 amino acids. J was trimmed by 4 bases and V by 7 bases; bases with no gene match: 10. The CDR3 loop reads CASIPGTAKNQPQHF. CDR3 coding DNA: TGTGCCAGCATACCCGGGACAGCCAAAAATCAGCCCCAGCATTTT.

This clonotype was detected only a few times. This chain links TRBV7-2 with TRBJ2-5; 7 bases agree with TRBD2. CDR1 is SGHTA and CDR2 is FQGNSA in the germline V gene. Germline trimming cut 5 bases from V and 5 bases from J; bases unmatched to any gene: 5. CDR3 size: 13 residues. The CDR3 sequence is CASSRDYWETQYF. In DNA, the CDR3 is TGTGCCAGCAGCAGGGACTACTGGGAGACCCAGTACTTC.

The rearrangement links TRBV20-1 to TRBJ1-5; 11 bases fit TRBD1. V dropped 3 bases and J dropped 0; count of bases not matched to a gene: 4. Germline-derived CDR1 and CDR2 are DFQATT and SNEGSKA (reference sequence). The CDR3 sequence is 16 residues long. In nucleotides, the CDR3 is TGCAGTGCTAGGGGGGACAGGGGGTCTAGCAATCAGCCCCAGCATTTT. This gives the protein CSARGDRGSSNQPQHF.

This clonotype was counted between two and nine times. This chain links TRBV29-1 with TRBJ2-3; D perhaps matches TRBD2 (5 bases). The V end was cut by 5 bases, the J end by 2 bases, with 11 bases between. This CDR3 comprises 13 residues. Germline CDR1 and CDR2: SQVTM and ANQGSEA. The CDR3 loop is CSVMRVDTDTQYF. The CDR3 DNA is TGCAGCGTTATGAGGGTAGACACAGATACGCAGTATTTT.

This clonotype appeared a few times. The chain is built from TRBV4-2 and TRBJ2-7; D might be TRBD2 (5 bases). The CDR3 consists of 13 residues. The V end lost 1 base, the J end lost 7 bases, and 11 bases lay between the germline ends. Germline-derived CDR1 and CDR2 are LGHNA and YNFKEQ. The CDR3 DNA reads TGTGCCAGCAGCCAAGGGCTAGCCGGGGAGCAGTACTTC. Protein sequence: CASSQGLAGEQYF.

The chain is built from TRBV19 and TRBJ1-1, with D possibly TRBD1 on 5 matching bases. The CDR3 spans 13 residues. Between the trimmed V and J ends, which lost 7 bases and 4 bases, there was a span of 13 bases. Germline CDR1 and CDR2: LNHDA and SQIVND (reference sequence). CDR3 nucleotide sequence: TGTGCCAGTACAATGGGGGGGTCCACTGAAGCTTTCTTT. Its translation is CASTMGGSTEAFF.

The rearrangement joins TRBV12-3 or TRBV12-4 to TRBJ2-3; 9 bases match TRBD2. The CDR3 length is 16 residues. The V and J ends lost 6 bases and 4 bases, in that order; junction bases with no gene match: 11. The CDR3 coding sequence is TGTGCCAGCAGGACTAGCGGCAGAGCTAGAGCAGATACGCAGTATTTT. Translation: CASRTSGRARADTQYF.

The rearrangement uses TRBV20-1 and TRBJ2-7, with D perhaps being TRBD1 or TRBD2 (6 bases each). The CDR3 runs 14 residues. Between the trimmed V and J ends, which lost 6 bases and 3 bases, there was a span of 18 bases. The germline V gene encodes CDR1 DFQATT and CDR2 SNEGSKA (reference sequence). CDR3 nucleotide sequence: TGCAGTGCCCGGGGACTTCAGGGGAGCTACGAGCAGTACTTC. Its protein is CSARGLQGSYEQYF.

This sequence joins TRBV6-2 or TRBV6-3 and TRBJ2-1; the D call may be TRBD1 or TRBD2 (6 bases each). CDR3 length: 13 amino acids. Germline loops: CDR1 MNHEY, CDR2 SVGEGT. Trimming shortened V by 6 bases and J by 10 bases, and 16 bases separated the two germline ends. Here the CDR3 reads CASRDTGAREQFF. The CDR3 region has the DNA TGTGCCAGCAGAGACACGGGGGCAAGGGAGCAGTTCTTC.

Only a few counts were recorded for this clonotype. This rearrangement joins TRBV3-1 to TRBJ2-1, with 8 bases that match TRBD2. The CDR3 consists of 21 residues. Germline CDR1 reads LGHDT; CDR2 reads YNNKEL (reference sequence). V lost 0 bases to trimming and J lost 7 bases; unmatched junction nucleotides: 23. CDR3 amino acids: CASSQEGSSGPKIRRANEQFF. DNA for the CDR3: TGTGCCAGCAGCCAAGAGGGTTCTAGCGGGCCCAAAATCCGACGGGCGAATGAGCAGTTCTTC.

This sequence joins TRBV7-2 and TRBJ2-1; 14 positions agree with TRBD2. The CDR3 consists of 15 residues. CDR1 and CDR2 from the germline V gene are SGHTA and FQGNSA. Trimming at V came to 4 bases and at J to 9 bases, leaving 5 bases not matched to a gene. In nucleotides, the CDR3 is TGTGCCAGCAGCTCCATGGGGACTAGCGGGGGTGAGCAGTTCTTC. Translated, it gives CASSSMGTSGGEQFF.